The next 5 T cell receptor beta chains were all read from a single sample in a study of tumor and adjacent non-tumor tissue in lung cancer. No cell sorting was done before RNA was extracted from the tissue. More than 3 cm separated this lung sample from the edge of the tumor. The library came from three nested PCR rounds adapted from ARM-PCR protocols. TCRdb recomputed calls from the multiplex PCR reads with MiXCR, one row per CDR3 protein. Of roughly 82,000 distinct CDR3 sequences listed, around three quarters are singletons. Sequences were obtained from distant non-tumor lung tissue. The receptor set was obtained from a woman aged 45 to 65 with non-small cell lung cancer.

The gene calls are TRBV29-1 and TRBJ2-1; D not resolved. V was trimmed by 4 bases and J by 8 bases, leaving 9 bases between them. The CDR3 runs 11 residues. Germline V gene sequence: CDR1 SQVTM, CDR2 ANQGSEA. The CDR3 loop reads CSVGILDEQFF. As DNA, the CDR3 is TGCAGCGTTGGCATCCTGGATGAGCAGTTCTTC.

Details on this clonotype: Germline is not matched at one junction end, which may reflect a read error. The chain couples TRBV6-1 to TRBJ2-7; TRBD1 aligns across 9 bases. This CDR3 contains 14 residues. Germline V gene data show CDR1 as MNHNS and CDR2 as SASEGT. This CDR3 reads CASREGQGDYDQYF. The DNA for the CDR3 is TGTGCCAGCAGGGAGGGACAGGGTGACTACGACCAGTACTTC.

A remark on this clonotype: This could be a read error, since a much larger clone is one nucleotide away. V and J are TRBV20-1 and TRBJ2-7, with D maybe TRBD2 (6 bases). V gave up 6 bases and J gave up 11 bases, with 26 bases separating them. This CDR3 is 14 amino acids long. Germline values: CDR1 DFQATT, CDR2 SNEGSKA (reference sequence). The CDR3 nucleotides read TGCAGTGCGACACCCCCGGGACTCGATAGTGAGGAGTACTTC. It specifies CSATPPGLDSEEYF.

On this clonotype: Given the absence of the conserved phenylalanine or tryptophan at the CDR3 end, a read error is likely. This chain links TRBV29-1 with TRBJ2-7, with 10 positions matching TRBD1. The CDR3 runs 13 residues. CDR1 and CDR2 from the germline V gene are SQVTM and ANQGSEA. The DNA of the CDR3 is TGCAGTGTTGCGGTGGGACAGGGGATCGAGCAGTACTTA. It is translated as CSVAVGQGIEQYL.

V is TRBV7-9 and J is TRBJ2-3; 9 nucleotides line up with TRBD2. CDR1 is SEHNR, CDR2 FQNEAQ, per germline (reference sequence). The CDR3 is 16 residues long. V gave up 6 bases and J gave up 3 bases; unmatched junction bases: 10. The CDR3 protein is CASSSRSSGRTDTQYF. The CDR3 DNA reads as TGTGCCAGCAGTTCCAGGAGTAGCGGGAGAACAGATACGCAGTATTTT.